This T cell receptor (beta chain) was identified in a study of early T cells in non-severe SARS-CoV-2 infection. Study-level information: The authors sequenced bulk RNA from unsorted whole blood, leaving chains unpaired.

Attachment of unique molecular identifiers was made to individual cDNA molecules. TCRdb itself ran the 5' RACE reads through MiXCR, one entry per CDR3 protein. The sample holds 45,000 to 50,000 distinct CDR3 sequences, 6.2% seen once. Study conclusions and caveats: VDJdb-based matching was biased toward anti-spike CD8 responses and missed private and CD4 specificities.

This clonotype was counted ten times or more. Its antigen is not known. This clonotype was obtained from an adult who was a healthcare worker with PCR-confirmed SARS-CoV-2 infection or an uninfected control (not recorded which). Sequenced material: whole blood, taken at baseline.

The CDR3 loop reads CASSWESSTDTQYF. CDR3 nucleotides: TGTGCCAGCAGCTGGGAGAGTAGCACAGATACGCAGTATTTT. The chain links TRBV7-9 to TRBJ2-3; D possibly corresponds to TRBD2 (5 bases). Between the trimmed V and J ends, which lost 4 bases and 0 bases, there was a span of 8 bases. This CDR3 is built from 14 residues. CDR1 SEHNR and CDR2 FQNEAQ come from the germline V gene (reference sequence).